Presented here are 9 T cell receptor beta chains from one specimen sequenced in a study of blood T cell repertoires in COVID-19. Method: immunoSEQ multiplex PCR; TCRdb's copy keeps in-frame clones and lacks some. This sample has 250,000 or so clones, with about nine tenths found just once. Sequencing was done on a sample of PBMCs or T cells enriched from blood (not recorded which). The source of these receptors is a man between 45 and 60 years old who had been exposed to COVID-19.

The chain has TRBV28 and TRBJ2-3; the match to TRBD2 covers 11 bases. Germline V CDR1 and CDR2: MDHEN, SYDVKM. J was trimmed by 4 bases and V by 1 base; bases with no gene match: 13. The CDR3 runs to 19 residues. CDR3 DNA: TGTGCCAGCAGTTTATTGCCCCTAATAGCGGGGGGGCCCCCAGATACGCAGTATTTT. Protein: CASSLLPLIAGGPPDTQYF.

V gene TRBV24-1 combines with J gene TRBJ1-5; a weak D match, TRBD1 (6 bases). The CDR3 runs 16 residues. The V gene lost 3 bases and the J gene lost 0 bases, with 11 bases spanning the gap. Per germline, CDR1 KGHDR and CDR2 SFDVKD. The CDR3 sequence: CATSDRTDSSNQPQHF. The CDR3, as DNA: TGTGCCACCAGTGATAGAACGGACAGTAGCAATCAGCCCCAGCATTTT.

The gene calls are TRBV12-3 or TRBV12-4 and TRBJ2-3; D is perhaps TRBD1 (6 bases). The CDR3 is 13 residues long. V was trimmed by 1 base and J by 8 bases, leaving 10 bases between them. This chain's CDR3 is CASSLGGLSTQYF. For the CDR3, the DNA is TGTGCCAGCAGTTTAGGGGGGCTAAGTACGCAGTATTTT.

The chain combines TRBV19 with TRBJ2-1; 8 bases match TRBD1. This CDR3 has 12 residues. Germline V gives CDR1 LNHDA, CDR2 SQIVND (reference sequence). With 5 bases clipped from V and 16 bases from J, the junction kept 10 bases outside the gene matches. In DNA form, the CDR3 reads TGTGCCAGTAGTTCACTCCGGGACAGGCTTTTCTTC. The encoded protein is CASSSLRDRLFF.

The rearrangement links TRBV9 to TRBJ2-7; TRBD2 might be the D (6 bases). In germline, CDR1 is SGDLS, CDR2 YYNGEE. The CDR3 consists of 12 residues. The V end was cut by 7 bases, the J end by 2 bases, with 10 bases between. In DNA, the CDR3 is TGTGCCAGCCAGCGGGTAGCCTACGAGCAGTACGTC. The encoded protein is CASQRVAYEQYV.

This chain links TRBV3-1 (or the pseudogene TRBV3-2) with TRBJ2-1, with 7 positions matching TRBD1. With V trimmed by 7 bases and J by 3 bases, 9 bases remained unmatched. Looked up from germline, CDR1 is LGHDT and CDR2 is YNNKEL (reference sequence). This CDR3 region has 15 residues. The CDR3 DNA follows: TGTGCCAGCACGCCGGGACAGAAGTACTACAATGAGCAGTTCTTC. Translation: CASTPGQKYYNEQFF.

Written as DNA, the CDR3 is TGTGCCAGCGGAGTAAAAGGGGGGAACACTGAAGCTTTCTTT. It encodes CASGVKGGNTEAFF. The chain employs TRBV19 and TRBJ1-1, with D maybe TRBD1 (6 bases). Germline V CDR1 and CDR2: LNHDA, SQIVND (reference sequence). This CDR3 contains 14 residues. V was cut by 9 bases and J by 1 base, with 15 bases left in between.

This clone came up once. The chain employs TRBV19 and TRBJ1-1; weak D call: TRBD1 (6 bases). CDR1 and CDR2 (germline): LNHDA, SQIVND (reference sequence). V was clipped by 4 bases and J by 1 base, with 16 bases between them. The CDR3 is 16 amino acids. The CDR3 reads CASSRTGLDRNTEAFF. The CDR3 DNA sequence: TGTGCCAGTAGTAGAACCGGGTTGGACAGGAACACTGAAGCTTTCTTT.

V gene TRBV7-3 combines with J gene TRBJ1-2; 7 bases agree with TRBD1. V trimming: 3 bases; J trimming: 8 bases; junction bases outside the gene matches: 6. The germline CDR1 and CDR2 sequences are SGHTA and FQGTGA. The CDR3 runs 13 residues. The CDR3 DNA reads TGTGCCAGCAGCTTCAATCAGGGGGAAGGCTACACCTTC. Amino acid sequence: CASSFNQGEGYTF.